This T cell receptor beta chain was recorded in a study of shared clonotypes between healthy human individuals. Looking at the study overall: The study enrolled a couple of women and a few men aged 18 to 49.

Germline CDR1 and CDR2: SGHVS and FNYEAQ. After removal of 0 bases from V and 2 bases from J, the junction contained 6 bases not matched to a gene. The CDR3 loop spans 16 amino acids. Sorted-subset replicate PCR reactions were performed with around 210 ng DNA, corresponding to roughly 29,000 T cell genomes. Produced via immunoSEQ multiplex PCR; TCRdb's table is partial and in-frame only. The profile shows some 1,400,000 clones, approximately 96% of them singletons. General study results and limits: Measured sharing among donors was expected to vary with sequencing depth. As a rule, naive subsets had a larger estimated richness than memory subsets.

A note on this clone: What it binds is unknown.

The J gene is TRBJ2-5, the V gene TRBV7-6, with TRBD1 identical over 7 bases. The receptor was derived from a man between 25 and 39 years old in good health. Sequenced sample: naive CD4+ T cells sorted from blood. Subset here: CD45RA+ positively selected. CDR3 sequence (DNA): TGTGCCAGCAGCTTAGCTTACAGGGGATTTCAAGAGACCCAGTACTTC. This gives the protein CASSLAYRGFQETQYF.